Shown below are 20 T cell receptor beta chains from a single sample sequenced in a study of yellow fever vaccine responses in identical twins. TCRdb reprocessed the RT-PCR reads via MiXCR and lists one record per CDR3 protein. Of a few thousand distinct CDR3 sequences in the sample, roughly two thirds were seen once. The sequences come from T cells from blood (PBMCs), unsorted or a sorted subset (not recorded which), collected before or after yellow fever vaccination (not recorded which). Receptors originate from a woman under 30 who received the yellow fever vaccine.

CDR3 nucleotides: TGTGCCAGCAGCTTAATCCAAGAGACCCAGTACTTC. It translates to CASSLIQETQYF. V and J are TRBV7-9 and TRBJ2-5; no clear D gene. CDR3 size: 12 residues. Trimming pared 2 bases from V and 1 base from J, leaving 2 bases between. CDR1 SEHNR and CDR2 FQNEAQ come from the germline V gene (reference sequence).

This clonotype turned up a few times. At one boundary the junction diverges from the germline segment, which might be a read error. The V call is TRBV7-7, the J call TRBJ1-3; 8 positions agree with TRBD1. CDR3 length: 15 amino acids. In germline, CDR1 is SSHAT, CDR2 FNYEAQ (reference sequence). The CDR3 here is CASSSGQGAGNTIYF. The CDR3, as DNA: TGTGCTAGCAGCTCCGGACAGGGTGCTGGAAACACCATATATTTT.

The V and J genes are TRBV11-1 and TRBJ2-7; TRBD2 matches 13 bases. CDR3 size: 15 residues. Germline CDR1 and CDR2: SGHAT and FQDESV (reference sequence). V gave up 5 bases and J gave up 5 bases; unmatched junction bases: 6. The CDR3: CASSPGTSGTHEQYF. In DNA, the CDR3 is TGTGCCAGCAGCCCTGGGACTAGCGGGACCCACGAGCAGTACTTC. Full variable domain (rest looked up from reference TRBV11-1 and TRBJ2-7): EAEVAQSPRYKITEKSQAVAFWCDPISGHATLYWYRQILGQGPELLVQFQDESVVDDSQLPKDRFSAERLKGVDSTLKIQPAELGDSAMYLCASSPGTSGTHEQYFGPGTRLTVT.

The chain combines TRBV4-2 with TRBJ2-2, with a weak D call TRBD1 (6 bases). With 5 bases removed from V and 2 bases from J, the gap between germline ends came to 12 bases. This CDR3 has 15 residues. Per germline, CDR1 LGHNA and CDR2 YNFKEQ. The CDR3 DNA reads TGTGCCAGCAGCGATCGACAGGCAAACACCGGGGAGCTGTTTTTT. It encodes CASSDRQANTGELFF.

This chain connects TRBV10-3 to TRBJ2-7; a weak D match, TRBD1 (5 bases). The germline V and J ends were trimmed by 6 bases and 3 bases, with 15 bases remaining between them. Germline values: CDR1 ENHRY, CDR2 SYGVKD. The CDR3 has 14 residues. The CDR3 spells CAISAEGVIYEQYF. CDR3 bases: TGTGCCATCAGCGCTGAAGGGGTTATCTACGAGCAGTACTTC.

The chain links TRBV11-3 to TRBJ2-5; maybe TRBD2 (6 bases). The CDR3 totals 16 residues. The V gene's germline CDR1 is SGHNT and CDR2 YENEEA. V dropped 5 bases and J dropped 0 bases, with 16 bases sitting between them. CDR3 amino acids: CASSAYPRENQETQYF. CDR3 bases: TGTGCCAGCAGCGCATATCCGCGGGAAAACCAAGAGACCCAGTACTTC.

This clonotype was picked up a small number of times. The rearrangement joins TRBV6-5 to TRBJ1-2; D unclear. V dropped 0 bases and J dropped 8 bases, with 13 bases sitting between them. Germline CDR1 reads MNHEY; CDR2 reads SVGAGI. The CDR3 extends over 14 amino acids. The CDR3 DNA reads as TGTGCCAGCAGTTACTCGGGCGCTTCCGGCGGCTACACCTTC. Amino acids: CASSYSGASGGYTF.

The chain is built from TRBV5-4 and TRBJ1-5, with a possible D match to TRBD1 (6 bases). The CDR3 consists of 16 residues. V lost 4 bases and J lost 3, with 17 bases in between. The germline CDR1 and CDR2 sequences are SGHNT and YYREEE (reference sequence). This CDR3 is CASSVAPGVLNQPQHF. The CDR3 bases are TGTGCCAGCAGCGTCGCTCCAGGGGTCCTCAATCAGCCCCAGCATTTT.

This clonotype has only one observation. The chain links TRBV11-2 to TRBJ2-2; 13 nucleotides match TRBD2. Looked up from germline, CDR1 is SGHAT and CDR2 is FQNNGV. Losses at the gene ends were 5 bases for V and 6 bases for J; bases not matched to a gene: 9. The CDR3 is made up of 17 amino acids. The DNA of the CDR3 is TGTGCCAGCAGCGACGGACTAGCGGGAGTTTTGGCCGGGGAGCTGTTTTTT. Encoded protein: CASSDGLAGVLAGELFF.

The rearrangement joins TRBV12-3 or TRBV12-4 to TRBJ1-1; D ambiguous. The CDR3 length is 12 residues. Deletions cut 8 bases from V and 3 bases from J, with 10 bases between. This chain's CDR3 is CASRLGYTEAFF. In DNA, the CDR3 is TGTGCCAGCCGGCTGGGTTACACTGAAGCTTTCTTT.

The rearrangement joins TRBV15 to TRBJ2-7, with a tentative D call TRBD1 (5 bases). Germline lookup yields CDR1 LNHNV and CDR2 YYDKDF (reference sequence). This CDR3 is built from 15 residues. The V end was cut by 1 base, the J end by 0 bases, with 10 bases between. The CDR3 reads CATSRVADSSYEQYF. CDR3 DNA sequence: TGTGCCACCAGCAGAGTTGCAGACAGCTCCTACGAGCAGTACTTC.

This chain connects TRBV15 to TRBJ2-7; TRBD2 agrees at 10 bases. The CDR3 contains 14 residues. Germline V gene lookup returns CDR1 LNHNV and CDR2 YYDKDF (reference sequence). The junction had 3 bases not matched to a gene; V was cut back by 5 bases and J by 2 bases. The CDR3 spells CATSGGTSAYEQYF. CDR3 bases: TGTGCCACCAGCGGAGGGACTAGCGCCTACGAGCAGTACTTC.

This clonotype appeared a single time. The gene calls are TRBV10-3 and TRBJ2-3, with 7 nucleotides matching TRBD1. Germline CDR1 reads ENHRY; CDR2 reads SYGVKD. With 2 bases clipped from V and 3 bases from J, the junction kept 8 bases outside the gene matches. There are 16 residues in the CDR3. CDR3 DNA sequence: TGTGCCATCAGTGAGCGAGGGGGCGGGTGGACAGATACGCAGTATTTT. Protein product: CAISERGGGWTDTQYF.

V is TRBV4-1 and J is TRBJ1-2; no definite D call. The length of the CDR3 is 13 residues. V was pared by 4 bases and J by 4 bases, with 10 bases between. The germline CDR1 and CDR2 sequences are MGHRA and YSYEKL. The CDR3 sequence is CASSPGQSYGYTF. The CDR3 bases are TGCGCCAGCAGCCCCGGGCAGAGCTATGGCTACACCTTC.

The CDR3 bases are TGTGCCAGCAGGCCGACCACAGGGAGTGCAGATACGCAGTATTTT. Translation: CASRPTTGSADTQYF. The rearrangement joins TRBV11-3 to TRBJ2-3; weak D call: TRBD1 (6 bases). This CDR3 spans 15 amino acids. Trimming took off 6 bases at V and 4 bases at J, with 17 bases between the two ends. From germline, CDR1 is SGHNT and CDR2 YENEEA.

A few counts support this clonotype. The chain combines TRBV6-1 with TRBJ2-5; D could derive from TRBD1 or TRBD2 (6 bases each). V was clipped by 5 bases and J by 5 bases, with 18 bases between them. Germline CDR1 is MNHNS and CDR2 is SASEGT. This CDR3 region has 15 residues. In nucleotides, the CDR3 is TGTGCCAGCAGTCAAGTGGGGGCGGGGCGGGAGACCCAGTACTTC. This gives the protein CASSQVGAGRETQYF.

By share, this clonotype counts as large. V gene TRBV7-9 combines with J gene TRBJ2-5, with D possibly matching TRBD1 (6 bases). Germline V CDR1 and CDR2: SEHNR, FQNEAQ (reference sequence). The CDR3 runs 14 residues. Trimming left V 4 bases short and J 1 base short, with 10 bases between. The CDR3 coding sequence is TGTGCCAGCAGCTCGGACAGCCTCCAAGAGACCCAGTACTTC. Translating it yields CASSSDSLQETQYF.

This chain links TRBV11-1 with TRBJ2-1; TRBD1 might be the D (5 bases). The CDR3 loop spans 19 amino acids. V was shortened by 3 bases and J by 0 bases, with 21 bases between the two germline ends. Germline V gene sequence: CDR1 SGHAT, CDR2 FQDESV (reference sequence). This chain's CDR3 is CASSLRLDKTSSSYNEQFF. The CDR3 DNA follows: TGTGCCAGCAGCTTGAGATTGGACAAGACCTCTAGCTCCTACAATGAGCAGTTCTTC.

The chain combines TRBV7-2 with TRBJ2-1; D unresolved. Trimming took off 0 bases at V and 4 bases at J, with 10 bases between the two ends. The CDR3 runs to 15 residues. The germline CDR1 and CDR2 sequences are SGHTA and FQGNSA. The CDR3 sequence is CASSLAHIDYNEQFF. The CDR3 DNA reads TGTGCCAGCAGCTTAGCGCACATCGATTACAATGAGCAGTTCTTC.

The rearrangement joins TRBV4-1 to TRBJ2-1; 7 bases map to TRBD1. V was clipped by 5 bases and J by 7 bases; unmatched bases: 5. This CDR3 has 13 residues. Germline V gene sequence: CDR1 MGHRA, CDR2 YSYEKL. The CDR3 region is CASSAGGLNEQFF. The CDR3 nucleotides are TGCGCCAGCAGCGCAGGGGGTCTGAATGAGCAGTTCTTC.